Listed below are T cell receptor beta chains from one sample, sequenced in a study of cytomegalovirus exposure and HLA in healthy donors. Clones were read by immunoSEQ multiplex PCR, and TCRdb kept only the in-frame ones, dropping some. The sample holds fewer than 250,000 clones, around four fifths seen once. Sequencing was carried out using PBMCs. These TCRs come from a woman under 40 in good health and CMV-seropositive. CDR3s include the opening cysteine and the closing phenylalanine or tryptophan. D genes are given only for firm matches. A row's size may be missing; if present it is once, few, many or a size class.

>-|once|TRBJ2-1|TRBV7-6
TGTGCCAGCAGCCCTCCAGGCAGGTACAATGAGCAGTTCTTC
CASSPPGRYNEQFF
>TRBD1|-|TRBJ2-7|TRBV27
TGTGCCAGCAAGAGACTAGACAGGGGCGACGAGCAGTACTTC
CASKRLDRGDEQYF
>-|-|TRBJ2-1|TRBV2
TGTGCCAGCAGTGGAGGGGAAGGGTACAATGAGCAGTTCTTC
CASSGGEGYNEQFF
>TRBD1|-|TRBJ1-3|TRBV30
TGTGCCTGGAGCGACTGGAGGGGGCTCGGAAACACCATATATTTT
CAWSDWRGLGNTIYF
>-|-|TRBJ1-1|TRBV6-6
TGTGCCAGCACCCTCCAATGGGGGGCGGTTGAAGCTTTCTTT
CASTLQWGAVEAFF
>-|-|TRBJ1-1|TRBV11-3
TGTGCCAGTACCACAGGGAACACTGAAGCTTTCTTT
CASTTGNTEAFF
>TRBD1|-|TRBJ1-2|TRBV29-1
TGCAGCTCATGGACAGGAAACTATGGCTACACCTTC
CSSWTGNYGYTF
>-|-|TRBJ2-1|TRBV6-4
TGTGCCAGCAGTGAGAGTCAGGGGCAGAATGAGCAGTTCTTC
CASSESQGQNEQFF
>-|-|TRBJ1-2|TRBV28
TGTGCCAGCAGTTCATCCCACACAACGGGCTACACCTTC
CASSSSHTTGYTF
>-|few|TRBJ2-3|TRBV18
TGTGCCAGCTCACCAGTTCCGGGAAGAGATACGCAGTATTTT
CASSPVPGRDTQYF
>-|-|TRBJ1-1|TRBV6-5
TGTGCCAGCAGTTACTCAAGGGTGACTGAAGCTTTCTTT
CASSYSRVTEAFF
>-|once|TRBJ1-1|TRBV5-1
TGCGCCAGCAGGAGACAAGAAGACACTGAAGCTTTCTTT
CASRRQEDTEAFF
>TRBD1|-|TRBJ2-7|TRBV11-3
TGTGCCAGCAGCTCCAACCCCTGGACAGGGAACTCCTACGAGCAGTACTTC
CASSSNPWTGNSYEQYF
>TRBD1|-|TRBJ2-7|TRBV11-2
TGTGCCAGCAGCCACGACGGACAGGGCCCCTACGAGCAGTACTTC
CASSHDGQGPYEQYF
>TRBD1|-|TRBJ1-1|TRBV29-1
TGCAGCGTTGAAAAGGACAGGGACACTGAAGCTTTCTTT
CSVEKDRDTEAFF
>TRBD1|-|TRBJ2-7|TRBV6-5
TGTGCCAGCAGAACAGGGGTTGGCTACGAGCAGTACTTC
CASRTGVGYEQYF
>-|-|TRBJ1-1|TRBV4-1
TGCGCCAGCAGCCAGTACAGAGAAGCTTTCTTT
CASSQYREAFF
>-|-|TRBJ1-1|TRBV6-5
TGTGCCAGCAGTTACGGCAGGATAACCCCTGAAGCTTTCTTT
CASSYGRITPEAFF
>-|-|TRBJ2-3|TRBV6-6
TGTGCCAGCAGTCCCCAGGGCAGCACAGATACGCAGTATTTT
CASSPQGSTDTQYF
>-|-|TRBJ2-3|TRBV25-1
TGTGCCAGCAGTGATATACGGGAGAGCCCAGATACGCAGTATTTT
CASSDIRESPDTQYF
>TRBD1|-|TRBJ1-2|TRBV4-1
TGCGCCAGCAGCCAGGGGCTGGGACAGGGCTATGGCTACACCTTC
CASSQGLGQGYGYTF
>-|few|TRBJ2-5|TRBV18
TGTGCCAGCTCAAGGCAAGAGACCCAGTACTTC
CASSRQETQYF
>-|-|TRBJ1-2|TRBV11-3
TGTGCCAGCAGCTTAGATCGAGCGGGGTATGGCTACACCTTC
CASSLDRAGYGYTF
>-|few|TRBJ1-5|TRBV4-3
TGCGCCAGCAGCCTTGGACACGATCAGCAGCCCCAGCATTTT
CASSLGHDQQPQHF
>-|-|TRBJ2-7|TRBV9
TGTGCCAGCAGCGTAGGACCTACGGGGGAGCAGTACTTC
CASSVGPTGEQYF
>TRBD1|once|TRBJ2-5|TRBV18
TGTGCCAGCTCACTCCTGACAGGGATGGGCCAAGAGACCCAGTACTTC
CASSLLTGMGQETQYF
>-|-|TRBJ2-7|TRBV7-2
TGTGCCAGCAGTCAGACCCTAGGTTACGAGCAGTACTTC
CASSQTLGYEQYF
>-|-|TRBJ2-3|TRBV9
TGTGCCAGCAGCGTAGTGGGGGGCTGGAGCACAGATACGCAGTATTTT
CASSVVGGWSTDTQYF
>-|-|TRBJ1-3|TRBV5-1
TGCGCCAGCAGCTTACACGGGGCGCGTGGAAACACCATATATTTT
CASSLHGARGNTIYF
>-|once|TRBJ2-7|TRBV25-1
TGTGCCAGCAGTGGGGGGACGGCCGACGAGCAGTACTTC
CASSGGTADEQYF
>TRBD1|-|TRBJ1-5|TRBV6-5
TGTGCCAGCAGGCCGGGACAGGGAGATCAGCCCCAGCATTTT
CASRPGQGDQPQHF
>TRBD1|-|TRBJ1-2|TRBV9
TGTGCCAGCAGCCAAACTCTGACTGGACAGGGTGGTTATGGCTACACCTTC
CASSQTLTGQGGYGYTF
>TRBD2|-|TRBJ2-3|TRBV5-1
TGCGCCAGCAAATACACTAGCGGGACCACAGATACGCAGTATTTT
CASKYTSGTTDTQYF
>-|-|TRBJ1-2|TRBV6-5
TGTGCCAGCAGCTTAATAGCGAGCGAAGGCTATGGCTACACCTTC
CASSLIASEGYGYTF
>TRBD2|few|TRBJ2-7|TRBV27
TGTGCCAGCAGTCCGGCCGGGAGGGGCTACGAGCAGTACTTC
CASSPAGRGYEQYF
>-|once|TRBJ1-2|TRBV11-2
TGTGCCAGCAGCGTGGGACCCTACTACTATGGCTACACCTTC
CASSVGPYYYGYTF
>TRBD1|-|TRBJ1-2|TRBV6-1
TGTGCCACCACACGGGGACAGGGGCCAAACTATGGCTACACCTTC
CATTRGQGPNYGYTF
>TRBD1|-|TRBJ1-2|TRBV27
TGTGCCAATCAGGACAGGGGGAAACATGGCTACACCTTC
CANQDRGKHGYTF
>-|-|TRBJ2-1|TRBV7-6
TGTGCCAGCAGCCACGGGACCCTGGATGAGCAGTTCTTC
CASSHGTLDEQFF
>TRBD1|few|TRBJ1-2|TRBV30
TGTGCCCAAACAGGGGGCAAGCATGGCTACACCTTC
CAQTGGKHGYTF
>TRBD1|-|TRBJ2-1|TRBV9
TGTGCCAGCAGCGTAGATAAGGGACAGACTACAACTGAGCAGTTCTTC
CASSVDKGQTTTEQFF
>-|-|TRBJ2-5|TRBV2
TGTGCCAGCAGTGCTACAGGGAGGACGGAGGAGACCCAGTACTTC
CASSATGRTEETQYF
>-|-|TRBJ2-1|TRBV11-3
TGTGCCAGCAGCTTAGTGTCCGGGGAGCAGTTCTTC
CASSLVSGEQFF
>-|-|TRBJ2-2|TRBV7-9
TGTGCCAGCAGCCCTGTGGTCGGGGAGCTGTTTTTT
CASSPVVGELFF
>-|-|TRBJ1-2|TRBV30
TGTGCCTGGAGTGTGGGGGGATGGGGCTATGGCTACACCTTC
CAWSVGGWGYGYTF
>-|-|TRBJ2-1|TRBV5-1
TGCGCCAGCAGCTACCCCGTGGAGATTAGGAGCTCCTACAATGAGCAGTTCTTC
CASSYPVEIRSSYNEQFF